Following are 14 T cell receptor beta chains from one sample sequenced in a study of sequential checkpoint blockade in melanoma. Noted treatment: randomized to nivolumab then ipilimumab (arm A) or the reverse (arm B). The data were produced by immunoSEQ multiplex PCR, yet TCRdb's version contains in-frame clones alone and is incomplete. This table has about 15,000 clones, around three quarters appearing once. Sequencing was performed on CD8+ T cells sorted from blood (inferred from file names), taken from a patient given nivolumab and ipilimumab in sequence. The receptors derive from a human donor with melanoma.

This clone was detected once. The rearrangement joins TRBV13 to TRBJ1-2, with 8 bases lining up with TRBD1. Germline V gene data show CDR1 as PRHDT and CDR2 as FYEKMQ (reference sequence). Trimming cost V 4 bases and J 3 bases; bases outside gene matches: 7. The CDR3 is 15 residues long. The CDR3, as DNA: TGTGCCAGCAGCTCCAGGGGGCGCCCAGACTATGGCTACACCTTC. Translated, it gives CASSSRGRPDYGYTF.

This clone came up a few times. The chain links TRBV5-1 to TRBJ2-7, with D possibly TRBD1 on 6 matching bases. The germline V gene encodes CDR1 SGHRS and CDR2 YFSETQ. Trimming took 4 bases from V and 3 from J, leaving 17 bases between them. CDR3 size: 15 residues. The CDR3: CASSPLLGQLYEQYF. CDR3 DNA: TGCGCCAGCAGCCCCCTCCTCGGACAGCTCTACGAGCAGTACTTC.

The J gene is TRBJ1-1, the V gene TRBV5-1; D ambiguous. Germline V CDR1 and CDR2: SGHRS, YFSETQ. Trimming pared 4 bases from V and 4 bases from J, leaving 11 bases between. This CDR3 contains 13 residues. Written as DNA, the CDR3 is TGCGCCAGCAGCCTGGGTGGCAGCACTGAAGCTTTCTTT. This gives the protein CASSLGGSTEAFF.

This clone came up a few times. The rearrangement uses TRBV15 and TRBJ2-1, with TRBD1 matching over 10 bases. Germline CDR1 reads LNHNV; CDR2 reads YYDKDF (reference sequence). V lost 9 bases and J lost 7; bases outside the gene matches: 15. The CDR3 is 16 residues long. The CDR3 bases are TGTGCCACAAGAGACAGGGGGCAGGGGTCTCGGAATGAGCAGTTCTTC. Protein: CATRDRGQGSRNEQFF. Using reference TRBV15 and TRBJ2-1 for the parts outside the CDR3, the full variable domain is DAMVIQNPRYQVTQFGKPVTLSCSQTLNHNVMYWYQQKSSQAPKLLFHYYDKDFNNEADTPDNFQSRRPNTSFCFLDIRSPGLGDTAMYLCATRDRGQGSRNEQFFGPGTRLTVL.

The chain carries TRBV27 and TRBJ2-2; 8 bases match TRBD2. The junction had 7 bases not matched to a gene; V was cut back by 6 bases and J by 7 bases. Germline lookup yields CDR1 MNHEY and CDR2 SMNVEV (reference sequence). The CDR3 extends over 14 amino acids. CDR3 sequence reads: CASSQILAVGELFF. The CDR3 region has the DNA TGTGCCAGCAGCCAGATACTAGCGGTCGGGGAGCTGTTTTTT.

The chain combines TRBV27 with TRBJ2-7; a weak D match, TRBD2 (6 bases). Germline V gene lookup returns CDR1 MNHEY and CDR2 SMNVEV (reference sequence). Between the trimmed V and J ends, which lost 4 bases and 2 bases, there was a span of 15 bases. The CDR3 consists of 15 residues. The CDR3 protein is CASSYLGTDAYEQYF. CDR3 coding DNA: TGTGCCAGCAGTTACCTGGGGACTGACGCCTACGAGCAGTACTTC.

DNA for the CDR3: TGTGCCAGTAGTCCAGGGGGCGGCACTGAAGCTTTCTTT. Translated: CASSPGGGTEAFF. The chain combines TRBV19 with TRBJ1-1; 8 nucleotides match TRBD1. CDR1 and CDR2 (germline): LNHDA, SQIVND (reference sequence). The CDR3 is 13 amino acids. Trimming at V came to 5 bases and at J to 4 bases, leaving 3 bases not matched to a gene.

A note on this clone: One end of the junction varies from germline; a read error may be responsible. J is TRBJ1-6 and V is TRBV6-1, with unresolved D. CDR3 length: 13 residues. The V gene's germline CDR1 is MNHNS and CDR2 SASEGT. The CDR3 region is CAGSDTDPSPLHF. The CDR3 nucleotides are TGTGCCGGCAGTGATACAGATCCCTCCCCCCTCCACTTT.

The V and J genes are TRBV10-2 and TRBJ2-1; 7 bases match TRBD2. CDR3 size: 18 residues. V gave up 2 bases and J gave up 0 bases; unmatched junction bases: 10. Germline V gene sequence: CDR1 WSHSY, CDR2 SAAADI. In DNA form, the CDR3 reads TGCGCCAGCAGTGAGCCCCCCGGGGCGGGAGCCTCCTACAATGAGCAGTTCTTC. Protein sequence: CASSEPPGAGASYNEQFF.

With respect to this clone: Other DNA sequences in the sample encode the same CDR3. The V gene is TRBV4-1, the J gene TRBJ2-7; D might be TRBD2 (7 bases). V lost 4 bases and J 4 bases, leaving 11 bases between the germline ends. The germline CDR1 and CDR2 sequences are MGHRA and YSYEKL. This CDR3 has 13 amino acids. The CDR3, as DNA: TGCGCCAGCAGCCTAGGGGGAGGGTACGAGCAGTACTTC. It encodes CASSLGGGYEQYF.

The V and J genes are TRBV5-4 and TRBJ2-7; unclear D gene. CDR1 and CDR2 (germline): SGHNT, YYREEE (reference sequence). V lost 4 bases, J lost 5 bases, and 13 bases lay in between. The CDR3 totals 13 residues. The CDR3 bases are TGTGCCAGCAGCCCCTCCCTCGCGGACGAGCAGTACTTC. It codes for CASSPSLADEQYF.

The CDR3, as DNA: TGTGCCAGTTTGAGGGGGGCGGGAGGGTTCTCGACGCAGTATTTT. It encodes CASLRGAGGFSTQYF. The chain uses TRBV28 and TRBJ2-3; TRBD2 matches 9 bases. After removal of 9 bases from V and 9 bases from J, the junction contained 16 bases not matched to a gene. Germline CDR1 and CDR2: MDHEN and SYDVKM. CDR3 size: 15 residues.

This clone was detected a few times. The V and J genes are TRBV13 and TRBJ2-1; TRBD2 aligns across 13 bases. V lost 0 bases, J lost 7 bases, and 3 bases stayed unmatched. The CDR3 length is 16 residues. Germline values: CDR1 PRHDT, CDR2 FYEKMQ (reference sequence). CDR3 residues: CASSLGGLAGTNEQFF. CDR3 sequence (DNA): TGTGCCAGCAGCTTAGGGGGACTAGCGGGAACGAATGAGCAGTTCTTC. The full variable domain, completed using reference TRBV13 and TRBJ2-1, is AAGVIQSPRHLIKEKRETATLKCYPIPRHDTVYWYQQGPGQDPQFLISFYEKMQSDKGSIPDRFSAQQFSDYHSELNMSSLELGDSALYFCASSLGGLAGTNEQFFGPGTRLTVL.

The chain carries TRBV4-1 and TRBJ2-5; D not resolved. Gene TRBJ2-7 matches the end of the DNA better, so the J call may be wrong. Germline CDR1 and CDR2: MGHRA and YSYEKL. The CDR3 covers 16 residues. CDR3 sequence reads: CASSQDSLSNSYEQYF. The CDR3 DNA sequence: TGCGCCAGCAGCCAAGATTCGCTATCTAACAGCTACGAGCAGTACTTC.